The clone carrying this T cell receptor (beta chain) occurred once. This record comes from a study of blood T cell repertoires in COVID-19. Repertoires were generated with immunoSEQ multiplex PCR, while TCRdb's copy carries only in-frame clones and drops some. The sample lists around 360,000 clones; 87% were seen once. The CDR3 has 14 residues. Trimming shortened V by 1 base and J by 5 bases, and 11 bases separated the two germline ends. CDR1 and CDR2 from the germline V gene are LNHDA and SQIVND (reference sequence). The chain carries TRBV19 and TRBJ1-1, with a weak D call TRBD1 (6 bases). Sequencing used PBMCs or T cells enriched from blood (not recorded which). The sequence came from a man aged 35 to 55 in a cohort exposed to, infected with or recovered from COVID-19 (not recorded which). CDR3: CASSIVQGRTEAFF. CDR3 nucleotide sequence: TGTGCCAGTAGTATAGTGCAGGGGCGGACTGAAGCTTTCTTT.